Below, 14 T cell receptor beta chains from the same sample are listed, as sequenced in a study of CD8 T cells in ankylosing spondylitis. TCRdb analysed the 5' RACE reads with MiXCR anew, one entry per CDR3 protein. The sample carries about 340,000 distinct CDR3 sequences, roughly 14% recorded once. The sequenced sample was blood, either unsorted or a sorted T cell fraction (not recorded which). These receptors all come from a male donor with ankylosing spondylitis or in good health (not recorded which).

V is TRBV10-3 and J is TRBJ2-1; 7 bases line up with TRBD2. The CDR3 extends over 14 amino acids. Trimming at V came to 7 bases and at J to 6 bases, leaving 9 bases not matched to a gene. CDR1 ENHRY and CDR2 SYGVKD come from the germline V gene. CDR3 loop: CAIKGAGEGNEQFF. The CDR3 nucleotides read TGTGCCATCAAAGGGGCGGGAGAGGGCAATGAGCAGTTCTTC.

This clonotype came up many times. The CDR3: CASSPTSSTDTQYF. The CDR3 DNA reads as TGTGCCAGCAGCCCGACTAGCTCCACAGATACGCAGTATTTT. The J gene is TRBJ2-3, the V gene TRBV25-1, with 7 bases fitting TRBD2. Germline-derived CDR1 and CDR2 are MGHDK and SYGVNS. The junction had 5 bases not matched to a gene; V was cut back by 6 bases and J by 2 bases. The CDR3 has 14 residues.

This chain links TRBV21-1 with TRBJ2-1; the table's D call TRBD2 went unverified against the DNA. TRBV21-1 has pseudogene status. The CDR3 runs 16 residues. In nucleotides, the CDR3 is TGTGCCAGCAGATCTGTAGCGGGGGGGCCTCGGAATGAGCAGTTCTTC. This sequence encodes CASRSVAGGPRNEQFF.

This clonotype was seen just once. The chain links TRBV12-3 or TRBV12-4 to TRBJ2-5, with D perhaps TRBD2 (6 bases). The CDR3 consists of 11 residues. Deletions cut 8 bases from V and 4 bases from J, with 8 bases between. CDR3 amino acids: CASEAGETQYF. CDR3 in DNA: TGTGCCAGCGAAGCGGGAGAGACCCAGTACTTC.

This chain's CDR3 is CASSQDLLASEQYF. In DNA form, the CDR3 reads TGTGCCAGCAGCCAAGATTTACTAGCTAGCGAGCAGTACTTC. This chain connects TRBV4-2 to TRBJ2-7; possibly TRBD2 for D (6 bases). Trimming stripped 0 bases from V and 6 bases from J, with 12 bases between. Germline V lookup: CDR1 LGHNA, CDR2 YNFKEQ. The CDR3 has 14 amino acids.

This clonotype was seen a handful of times. J is TRBJ2-1 and V is TRBV7-9; 14 positions match TRBD2. V lost 5 bases to trimming and J lost 8 bases; unmatched junction nucleotides: 2. Looked up from germline, CDR1 is SEHNR and CDR2 is FQNEAQ (reference sequence). The CDR3 totals 14 residues. The CDR3 sequence is CASSKGLAGDEQFF. The CDR3 DNA sequence: TGTGCCAGCAGCAAGGGACTAGCGGGGGATGAGCAGTTCTTC.

This clonotype has a handful of counts. The chain uses TRBV5-1 and TRBJ2-2, with D perhaps matching TRBD1 (6 bases). Trimming removed 6 bases from V and 0 bases from J, with 15 bases in between. CDR1 and CDR2 from the germline V gene are SGHRS and YFSETQ. The CDR3 has 16 amino acids. The CDR3, as DNA: TGCGCCAGCAACAAGGCAGGGGCAGCGAACACCGGGGAGCTGTTTTTT. Its translation: CASNKAGAANTGELFF.

The chain couples TRBV29-1 to TRBJ2-7; 12 bases fit TRBD2. This CDR3 region has 15 residues. After removal of 8 bases from V and 6 bases from J, the junction contained 14 bases not matched to a gene. In germline, CDR1 is SQVTM, CDR2 ANQGSEA. In DNA form, the CDR3 reads TGCAGCTCCTCCGGGCTAGCGGGGGGGATTAGCGAGCAGTACTTC. Its protein product is CSSSGLAGGISEQYF.

Only a few counts were recorded for this clonotype. V gene TRBV3-1 combines with J gene TRBJ2-2, with a possible D match to TRBD1 (7 bases). The CDR3 consists of 17 residues. Germline V gene data show CDR1 as LGHDT and CDR2 as YNNKEL (reference sequence). Trimming took off 4 bases at V and 6 bases at J, with 21 bases between the two ends. CDR3 sequence (DNA): TGTGCCAGCAGCCCCTGGAGGGGGCAGGGTCAAGCCGGGGAGCTGTTTTTT. Translation: CASSPWRGQGQAGELFF.

There are a few counts of this clonotype. The chain joins TRBV2 to TRBJ2-3; D ambiguous. CDR1 is SNHLY, CDR2 FYNNEI, per germline. Between the trimmed V and J ends, which lost 0 bases and 5 bases, there was a span of 12 bases. The CDR3 is made up of 15 amino acids. The CDR3 here is CASSEALREEDTQYF. DNA for the CDR3: TGTGCCAGCAGTGAAGCGCTTCGAGAGGAAGATACGCAGTATTTT. Full variable domain (missing parts from reference TRBV2 and TRBJ2-3): EPEVTQTPSHQVTQMGQEVILRCVPISNHLYFYWYRQILGQKVEFLVSFYNNEISEKSEIFDDQFSVERPDGSNFTLKIRSTKLEDSAMYFCASSEALREEDTQYFGPGTRLTVL.

The rearrangement uses TRBV5-1 and TRBJ2-1; 7 nucleotides align to TRBD2. Germline-derived CDR1 and CDR2 are SGHRS and YFSETQ. The junction had 7 bases not matched to a gene; V was cut back by 4 bases and J by 0 bases. The CDR3 length is 16 residues. The CDR3: CASSPMGGSSYNEQFF. The CDR3 nucleotides read TGCGCCAGCAGCCCCATGGGGGGGAGCTCCTACAATGAGCAGTTCTTC.

At least ten counts were recorded for this clonotype. This chain links TRBV5-5 with TRBJ1-1; no clear D gene. Germline V gene sequence: CDR1 SGHKS, CDR2 YYEKEE (reference sequence). Between the trimmed V and J ends, which lost 0 bases and 2 bases, there was a span of 11 bases. The length of the CDR3 is 15 residues. The CDR3 protein is CASSLGPPLNTEAFF. CDR3 DNA: TGTGCCAGCAGCTTGGGACCACCCCTTAACACTGAAGCTTTCTTT.

This clonotype was observed a few times. This rearrangement joins TRBV11-1 to TRBJ1-6, with 8 bases identical to TRBD1. This CDR3 region has 18 residues. Looked up from germline, CDR1 is SGHAT and CDR2 is FQDESV (reference sequence). V lost 4 bases to trimming and J lost 7 bases; unmatched junction nucleotides: 15. The CDR3 is CASSSIRGTGGENSPLHF. In DNA form, the CDR3 reads TGTGCCAGCAGCTCTATTAGAGGCACAGGGGGAGAAAATTCACCCCTCCACTTT.

The chain uses TRBV5-1 and TRBJ2-7, with 8 bases fitting TRBD1. Unmatched junction bases numbered 16, after V lost 1 base and J lost 7 bases. Germline V lookup: CDR1 SGHRS, CDR2 YFSETQ. The CDR3 is 17 residues long. The CDR3 protein is CASSLTLGTGGQVEQYF. In DNA form, the CDR3 reads TGCGCCAGCAGCTTGACACTCGGGACAGGTGGCCAGGTGGAGCAGTACTTC.